Presented here are 10 T cell receptor beta chains from one specimen sequenced in a study of blood T cell repertoires in COVID-19. Sequencing was performed with immunoSEQ multiplex PCR; in TCRdb, only in-frame clones are kept and a portion is missing. The sample lists around 120,000 clones, about 86% seen once, with around 8% in the top ten. Sequenced sample: peripheral blood. The receptors originated from a man between 65 and 85 years old who had recovered from COVID-19.

CDR3 in amino acids: CASSPIYTLARETQYF. CDR3 DNA: TGTGCCAGCAGTCCAATATACACACTAGCGCGGGAGACCCAGTACTTC. The V gene is TRBV28, the J gene TRBJ2-5, with TRBD2 matching over 7 bases. This CDR3 comprises 16 residues. Germline-derived CDR1 and CDR2 are MDHEN and SYDVKM. J gave up 5 bases and V 5 bases, and 14 bases lay outside the gene matches.

The rearrangement uses TRBV5-1 and TRBJ1-1; weak D call: TRBD1 (6 bases). V gave up 4 bases and J gave up 1 base, with 17 bases separating them. CDR3 length: 16 residues. In germline, CDR1 is SGHRS, CDR2 YFSETQ. CDR3 in amino acids: CASSADEAGQNTEAFF. In DNA, the CDR3 is TGCGCCAGCAGCGCAGACGAAGCGGGACAGAACACTGAAGCTTTCTTT.

J is TRBJ1-4 and V is TRBV29-1; D call uncertain. Trimming took off 5 bases at V and 4 bases at J, with 11 bases between the two ends. This CDR3 is 13 amino acids long. CDR1 and CDR2 from the germline V gene are SQVTM and ANQGSEA. CDR3 nucleotide sequence: TGCAGCGTTAAATGGCAGAATAATGAAAAACTGTTTTTT. Translating it yields CSVKWQNNEKLFF.

This chain connects TRBV9 to TRBJ2-1, with D possibly being TRBD2 (6 bases). Germline V gene lookup returns CDR1 SGDLS and CDR2 YYNGEE. The CDR3 totals 15 residues. V was trimmed by 2 bases and J by 4 bases, leaving 13 bases between them. The CDR3 reads CASSVSGGLYNEQFF. The CDR3 DNA is TGTGCCAGCAGCGTCTCCGGCGGACTATACAATGAGCAGTTCTTC. The entire variable domain, with the rest obtained from reference TRBV9 and TRBJ2-1, is as follows: DSGVTQTPKHLITATGQRVTLRCSPRSGDLSVYWYQQSLDQGLQFLIQYYNGEERAKGNILERFSAQQFPDLHSELNLSSLELGDSALYFCASSVSGGLYNEQFFGPGTRLTVL.

This sequence joins TRBV28 and TRBJ1-6; 7 bases fit TRBD1. CDR1 MDHEN and CDR2 SYDVKM come from the germline V gene. V dropped 1 base and J dropped 10; count of bases not matched to a gene: 13. The CDR3 runs to 17 residues. The CDR3 DNA reads TGTGCCAGCAGTTTATCTTACCGGGCACAGGGGTTATCACCCCTCCACTTT. Translation gives CASSLSYRAQGLSPLHF.

The chain uses TRBV11-3 and TRBJ1-1; no definite D call. The V and J ends lost 5 bases and 1 base respectively, with 8 bases between them. This CDR3 is built from 13 residues. Germline CDR1 and CDR2: SGHNT and YENEEA. The CDR3 nucleotides read TGTGCCAGCAGCCGTGACAAGAACACTGAAGCTTTCTTT. This gives the protein CASSRDKNTEAFF.

This clone has only one observation. The CDR3 sequence is CASSLQGSQPQHF. The DNA of the CDR3 is TGTGCCAGCAGCTTACAGGGTAGCCAGCCCCAGCATTTT. The chain combines TRBV5-4 with TRBJ1-5; D is possibly TRBD1 (6 bases). CDR1 SGHNT and CDR2 YYREEE come from the germline V gene (reference sequence). The V end was cut by 2 bases, the J end by 7 bases, with 10 bases between. This CDR3 has 13 amino acids.

The rearrangement links TRBV10-3 to TRBJ2-3, with 9 bases fitting TRBD1. The CDR3 covers 15 residues. Germline loops: CDR1 ENHRY, CDR2 SYGVKD. J gave up 2 bases and V 11 bases, and 11 bases lay outside the gene matches. The CDR3 coding sequence is TGTGCCGGTGCCCCCGGGACAGGGCACACAGATACGCAGTATTTT. It is translated as CAGAPGTGHTDTQYF.

V and J are TRBV29-1 and TRBJ2-7; tentatively, D is TRBD2 (6 bases). The CDR3 loop spans 11 amino acids. CDR1 is SQVTM and CDR2 is ANQGSEA in the germline V gene. The V end was cut by 7 bases, the J end by 5 bases, with 12 bases between. CDR3 in DNA: TGCAGCGGCACTAGCTCAGACGAGCAGTACTTC. Residues: CSGTSSDEQYF.

The rearrangement joins TRBV6-5 to TRBJ2-3, with TRBD1 matching 11 bases. There are 16 residues in the CDR3. Losses at the gene ends were 3 bases for V and 3 bases for J; bases not matched to a gene: 5. Germline lookup yields CDR1 MNHEY and CDR2 SVGAGI. DNA of the CDR3: TGTGCCAGCAGTTATTCCGGACAGGGGGCAACAGATACGCAGTATTTT. It specifies CASSYSGQGATDTQYF.